The subject of this entry is one T cell receptor beta chain. Its antigen is not identified. These data are taken from a study of post-analysis software for immune sequencing data. Study-level findings and limits: Roughly five TRBV segments occurring more often in patients than controls included TRBV5-6, TRBV5-1 and TRBV20-1.

Looked up from germline, CDR1 is SQVTM and CDR2 is ANQGSEA. This CDR3 is 12 amino acids long. V gave up 5 bases and J gave up 2 bases; unmatched junction bases: 2. The authors incorporated unique molecular identifiers into the TCR beta cDNA libraries. Each CDR3 protein is one row after TCRdb ran MiXCR on the PCR reads. This table holds 600,000 to 750,000 distinct CDR3 sequences, around 64% found once. Sequencing input: blood. This clonotype originated in a girl aged 2-9 years with multiple sclerosis. This sequence joins TRBV29-1 and TRBJ2-7, with TRBD1 matching over 8 bases. This CDR3 reads CSVSQGAYEQYF. In DNA, the CDR3 is TGCAGCGTTTCACAGGGGGCCTACGAGCAGTACTTC.